What follows describes a single T cell receptor (beta chain). These data are taken from a study of blood T cell repertoires in COVID-19. In the study overall: Samples came from the United States, Italy and Spain, spanning acute and convalescent COVID-19. The analysed material was cDNA or gDNA that came from T cells, B-cell-depleted T cells, or PBMCs.

V lost 8 bases to trimming and J lost 1 base, with 22 bases between them. CDR3 length equals 17 residues. Germline values: CDR1 MDHEN, CDR2 SYDVKM. In the authors' methods: Reference gene primer amplification yielded estimated nucleated cell counts. Using immunoSEQ multiplex PCR, the repertoire was profiled, and TCRdb retains in-frame clones only, with some absent. The DNA gave D and trimming, while V, J and clone size come from that table. This sample carries about 160,000 clones, 87% of them seen once, and the ten largest clones take approximately 6.1%. This rearrangement joins TRBV28 to TRBJ2-3, with TRBD2 as a possible D gene (6 bases). Material for sequencing was peripheral blood. The sequence derives from a man older than 75 with acute or convalescent COVID-19. The chain's CDR3 is CASHRGTSWGGTDTQYF. CDR3 nucleotide sequence: TGTGCCAGCCACCGCGGGACGTCATGGGGTGGCACAGATACGCAGTATTTT.